Shown below are 28 T cell receptor beta chains from a single sample sequenced in a study of a mutant IDH1 vaccine in newly diagnosed glioma. Sequencing used immunoSEQ multiplex PCR; TCRdb keeps in-frame clones, though not all of them. The sample consists of approximately 50,000 clones, around 86% of them appearing once. No antigen has been identified for these receptors. Time point described: week 47, end of study. It was 300 ug of mutant IDH1 20-mer peptide that made up each vaccine dose, given with topical imiquimod. This material consisted of PBMCs, taken from a glioma patient whose treatment included an IDH1 peptide vaccine. Source of these receptors: a woman aged 45-59 years with glioma.

The CDR3, as DNA: TGTGCCAGCAGCGTAGGTGGGGGCGCCAGTGGCGGGGCCAACGTCCTGACTTTC. Amino acid sequence: CASSVGGGASGGANVLTF. The chain couples TRBV9 to TRBJ2-6; perhaps TRBD1 as D (6 bases). There are 18 residues in the CDR3. V was clipped by 0 bases and J by 4 bases, with 17 bases between them. From germline, CDR1 is SGDLS and CDR2 YYNGEE.

This clone was seen once. The chain recombines TRBV10-3 with TRBJ2-1; 14 nucleotides match TRBD2. This CDR3 is built from 15 residues. The germline gives CDR1 ENHRY, CDR2 SYGVKD. J gave up 3 bases and V 6 bases, and 1 base lay outside the gene matches. The CDR3 spells CAIRGLAGDYNEQFF. The CDR3 DNA follows: TGTGCCATCAGGGGACTAGCGGGGGACTACAATGAGCAGTTCTTC.

The rearrangement links TRBV30 to TRBJ1-2; D remains unclear. V was pared by 0 bases and J by 0 bases, with 5 bases between. The CDR3 totals 13 residues. The germline V gene has CDR1 GTSNPN and CDR2 SVGIG (reference sequence). CDR3 coding DNA: TGTGCCTGGAGTGTGGTGTCTAACTATGGCTACACCTTC. Protein product: CAWSVVSNYGYTF.

The chain employs TRBV7-8 and TRBJ2-7; possible D gene TRBD2, 5 bases. Trimming took 5 bases from V and 4 from J, leaving 15 bases between them. Germline V gene sequence: CDR1 SGHVS, CDR2 FQNEAQ. The CDR3 extends over 14 amino acids. CDR3 loop: CASSPRTGSYEQYF. The CDR3 DNA reads TGTGCCAGCAGCCCCAGGACGGGATCTTACGAGCAGTACTTC.

The rearrangement joins TRBV6-5 to TRBJ1-2; D possibly corresponds to TRBD1 (6 bases). The CDR3 extends over 14 amino acids. Germline CDR1 MNHEY, CDR2 SVGAGI. V shed 6 bases and J shed 10 bases, with 21 bases lying between them. CDR3 loop: CASSKNRDIRAYTF. In DNA, the CDR3 is TGTGCCAGCAGCAAGAACAGGGACATCAGGGCCTACACCTTC.

This sequence joins TRBV27 and TRBJ2-5, with 9 bases lining up with TRBD1. The CDR3 contains 15 residues. The V gene's germline CDR1 is MNHEY and CDR2 SMNVEV (reference sequence). V dropped 5 bases and J dropped 4; count of bases not matched to a gene: 8. The CDR3 bases are TGTGCCAGCAGTCAGGGGACAGGGCGCGGAGAGACCCAGTACTTC. Translating it yields CASSQGTGRGETQYF.

This chain links TRBV5-1 with TRBJ2-1; TRBD2 matches 14 bases. Germline values: CDR1 SGHRS, CDR2 YFSETQ. The junction had 10 bases not matched to a gene; V was cut back by 7 bases and J by 7 bases. The length of the CDR3 is 16 residues. CDR3 sequence (DNA): TGCGCCAGCCAGACTAGCGGGGGGGCCGGACGGAATGAGCAGTTCTTC. As protein: CASQTSGGAGRNEQFF.

The chain recombines TRBV5-1 with TRBJ1-1, with 9 bases matching TRBD1. This CDR3 region has 14 residues. J lost 5 bases, V lost 4 bases, and 6 bases had no gene match. Germline V CDR1 and CDR2: SGHRS, YFSETQ. In nucleotides, the CDR3 is TGCGCCAGCAGCCCAGTGACAGGGGGAACTGAAGCTTTCTTT. The encoded protein is CASSPVTGGTEAFF.

The V gene is TRBV15, the J gene TRBJ1-2; 10 bases map to TRBD1. J lost 0 bases, V lost 8 bases, and 9 bases had no gene match. The CDR3 is made up of 16 amino acids. Germline CDR1 and CDR2: LNHNV and YYDKDF (reference sequence). CDR3 in amino acids: CATVGDRGLSNYGYTF. The CDR3 DNA sequence: TGTGCCACCGTCGGGGACAGGGGTCTCTCTAACTATGGCTACACCTTC.

This chain connects TRBV14 to TRBJ1-2, with D unclear. The germline V gene has CDR1 SGHDN and CDR2 FVKESK. V was cut by 4 bases and J by 7 bases, with 16 bases left in between. The CDR3 runs 14 residues. The CDR3 DNA reads as TGTGCCAGCAGCCCTAACCCCAGGACGGGTGGCTACACCTTC. It codes for CASSPNPRTGGYTF.

This chain joins TRBV5-1 and TRBJ2-5; 8 bases are shared with TRBD1. This CDR3 comprises 14 residues. The V gene's germline CDR1 is SGHRS and CDR2 YFSETQ. Germline trimming cut 2 bases from V and 6 bases from J; bases unmatched to any gene: 6. CDR3 residues: CASSFADRGKTQYF. The CDR3 DNA follows: TGCGCCAGCAGCTTCGCCGACAGGGGTAAGACCCAGTACTTC. The variable domain in full, with the rest retrieved from reference TRBV5-1 and TRBJ2-5, is KAGVTQTPRYLIKTRGQQVTLSCSPISGHRSVSWYQQTPGQGLQFLFEYFSETQRNKGNFPGRFSGRQFSNSRSEMNVSTLELGDSALYLCASSFADRGKTQYFGPGTRLLVL.

The chain links TRBV4-2 to TRBJ1-4; no clear D. The CDR3 is made up of 17 amino acids. V lost 0 bases and J lost 2, with 13 bases in between. Germline values: CDR1 LGHNA, CDR2 YNFKEQ. CDR3 DNA: TGTGCCAGCAGCCAAGAAAGCAAGGATCTTACTAATGAAAAACTGTTTTTT. Protein product: CASSQESKDLTNEKLFF.

V and J are TRBV5-5 and TRBJ1-1, with D uncertain. Germline loops: CDR1 SGHKS, CDR2 YYEKEE (reference sequence). The CDR3 runs to 13 residues. Trimming took 5 bases from V and 1 from J, leaving 9 bases between them. CDR3 amino acids: CASRLTANTEAFF. The DNA of the CDR3 is TGTGCCAGCAGGCTTACAGCGAACACTGAAGCTTTCTTT.

The rearrangement uses TRBV5-6 and TRBJ2-5, with 14 bases identical to TRBD2. J lost 1 base, V lost 5 bases, and 7 bases had no gene match. CDR1 is SGHDT and CDR2 is YYEEEE in the germline V gene. The CDR3 spans 17 residues. Written as DNA, the CDR3 is TGTGCCAGCAGTGAGGGACTAGCGGGGGTACCCCAAGAGACCCAGTACTTC. This encodes CASSEGLAGVPQETQYF.

V is TRBV10-2 and J is TRBJ2-3; maybe TRBD2 (7 bases). Between the trimmed V and J ends, which lost 10 bases and 2 bases, there was a span of 16 bases. In germline, CDR1 is WSHSY, CDR2 SAAADI. This CDR3 is built from 14 residues. CDR3 sequence (DNA): TGCGCCACCGGGGAGGGGGGGAACACAGATACGCAGTATTTT. Amino acids: CATGEGGNTDTQYF.

The chain combines TRBV6-1 with TRBJ1-1, with D uncertain. The germline CDR1 and CDR2 sequences are MNHNS and SASEGT. This CDR3 spans 13 amino acids. Trimming took 5 bases from V and 1 from J, leaving 8 bases between them. The CDR3 bases are TGTGCCAGCAGTTATGAGGAGAACACTGAAGCTTTCTTT. Protein product: CASSYEENTEAFF.

The chain combines TRBV6-1 with TRBJ2-7, with D hard to call. Germline V gene lookup returns CDR1 MNHNS and CDR2 SASEGT. The CDR3 consists of 12 residues. Trimming stripped 7 bases from V and 5 bases from J, with 12 bases between. The CDR3 sequence: CASTLSIHEQYF. Written as DNA, the CDR3 is TGTGCCAGCACCTTGTCGATCCACGAGCAGTACTTC.

The chain links TRBV6-4 to TRBJ2-3; the match to TRBD2 covers 11 bases. CDR3 length: 15 residues. Germline trimming cut 3 bases from V and 5 bases from J; bases unmatched to any gene: 4. Looked up from germline, CDR1 is MRHNA and CDR2 is SNTAGT. CDR3 region: CASSELAGAGDTQYF. DNA for the CDR3: TGTGCCAGCAGTGAACTAGCGGGGGCCGGAGATACGCAGTATTTT.

This sequence joins TRBV19 and TRBJ2-3, with D maybe TRBD2 (5 bases). This CDR3 region has 15 residues. The germline gives CDR1 LNHDA, CDR2 SQIVND (reference sequence). With 3 bases removed from V and 0 bases from J, the gap between germline ends came to 10 bases. The CDR3 here is CASSIGEYSTDTQYF. CDR3 nucleotides: TGTGCCAGTAGTATCGGGGAATATAGCACAGATACGCAGTATTTT.

This chain links TRBV29-1 with TRBJ1-2; D gene ambiguous. Per the germline V gene, CDR1 is SQVTM and CDR2 is ANQGSEA. V lost 5 bases and J lost 4, with 8 bases in between. The CDR3 has 11 amino acids. The CDR3 spells CSVLSLYGYTF. The CDR3 bases are TGCAGCGTTCTCTCCCTCTATGGCTACACCTTC.

This clone was counted once. The rearrangement joins TRBV5-6 to TRBJ2-7; possible D gene TRBD2, 5 bases. Trimming cost V 4 bases and J 1 base, with 12 bases left between them. CDR3 length: 14 residues. Germline V gives CDR1 SGHDT, CDR2 YYEEEE. CDR3: CASSPLRTSYEQYF. For the CDR3, the DNA is TGTGCCAGCAGCCCCCTGCGGACTTCCTACGAGCAGTACTTC.

The chain couples TRBV27 to TRBJ1-2, with TRBD1 matching 9 bases. V shed 4 bases and J 3 bases; nucleotides not matched to a gene: 6. Germline V gene data show CDR1 as MNHEY and CDR2 as SMNVEV (reference sequence). The CDR3 is 15 amino acids. This CDR3 reads CASSYLGQGYYGYTF. CDR3 coding DNA: TGTGCCAGCAGTTACCTGGGACAGGGATACTATGGCTACACCTTC.

The J gene is TRBJ1-4, the V gene TRBV30, with unresolved D. Between the trimmed V and J ends, which lost 5 bases and 7 bases, there was a span of 14 bases. The CDR3 loop spans 13 amino acids. The germline V gene encodes CDR1 GTSNPN and CDR2 SVGIG (reference sequence). The CDR3 nucleotides read TGTGCCTGGGGGCGAGGGCTAGGTGAAAAACTGTTTTTT. Protein: CAWGRGLGEKLFF.

The CDR3 nucleotides read TGTGCCAGCAGCGTAGATGGACAGGGGATGCAGCCCCAGCATTTT. Translating gives CASSVDGQGMQPQHF. V and J are TRBV9 and TRBJ1-5; TRBD1 matches 9 bases. CDR3 size: 15 residues. Germline values: CDR1 SGDLS, CDR2 YYNGEE. The ends lost 0 bases at V and 7 bases at J; junction bases unmatched: 5.

V usage is TRBV4-1 and J usage is TRBJ1-1; D possibly corresponds to TRBD1 (6 bases). The CDR3 consists of 16 residues. V was shortened by 2 bases and J by 6 bases, with 19 bases between the two germline ends. Germline CDR1 MGHRA, CDR2 YSYEKL. The DNA for the CDR3 is TGCGCCAGCAGCCAAACTCCTCAGGGGTCCGGGGCTGAAGCTTTCTTT. Its protein product is CASSQTPQGSGAEAFF.

The chain links TRBV6-1 to TRBJ2-7; 7 bases agree with TRBD2. The germline V gene encodes CDR1 MNHNS and CDR2 SASEGT. V lost 7 bases and J lost 5; bases outside the gene matches: 14. CDR3 size: 15 residues. CDR3: CASNEGRAPRDEQYF. The CDR3 nucleotides read TGTGCCAGCAACGAAGGGAGGGCTCCGAGGGACGAGCAGTACTTC.

The V call is TRBV7-2, the J call TRBJ1-3, with D maybe TRBD1 (6 bases). From germline, CDR1 is SGHTA and CDR2 FQGNSA. The CDR3 extends over 13 amino acids. Between the trimmed V and J ends, which lost 5 bases and 6 bases, there was a span of 11 bases. The CDR3 DNA follows: TGTGCCAGCAGCCTCAAGGGGGTAAACACCATATATTTT. It translates to CASSLKGVNTIYF.

This sequence joins TRBV15 and TRBJ1-1, with D tentatively TRBD1 (6 bases). The CDR3 sequence is 14 residues long. CDR1 is LNHNV, CDR2 YYDKDF, per germline (reference sequence). V shed 3 bases and J shed 4 bases, with 12 bases lying between them. CDR3 sequence (DNA): TGTGCCACCAGCAGGGGGGGGCTTGGCACTGAAGCTTTCTTT. Its translation: CATSRGGLGTEAFF.